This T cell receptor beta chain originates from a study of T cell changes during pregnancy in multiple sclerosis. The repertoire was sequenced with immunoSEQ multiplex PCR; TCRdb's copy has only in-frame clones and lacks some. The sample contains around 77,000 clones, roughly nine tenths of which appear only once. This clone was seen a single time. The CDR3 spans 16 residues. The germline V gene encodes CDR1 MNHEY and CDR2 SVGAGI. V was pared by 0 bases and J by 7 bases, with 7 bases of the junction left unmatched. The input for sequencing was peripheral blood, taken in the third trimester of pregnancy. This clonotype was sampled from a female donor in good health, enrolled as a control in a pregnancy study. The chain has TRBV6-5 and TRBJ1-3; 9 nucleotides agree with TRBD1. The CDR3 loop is CASSYSPGQGGNTIYF. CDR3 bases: TGTGCCAGCAGTTACTCACCGGGACAGGGTGGGAACACCATATATTTT.